This T cell receptor (beta chain) is from a study of T cells in localized non-small cell lung cancer. General study results and limits: Tumor samples were not multi-region, leaving intratumor heterogeneity unexcluded. Elevated blood T cell density was associated with longer overall survival. Uninvolved adjacent lung had more T cell clonality than any other tissue, topping tumor.

Germline values: CDR1 LNHNV, CDR2 YYDKDF (reference sequence). This CDR3 region has 15 residues. V shed 4 bases, J shed 8 bases, and the junction held 12 bases outside the gene matches. Here immunoSEQ multiplex PCR was the method, and the copy in TCRdb shows in-frame clones only, minus some. The sample lists about 40,000 clones; approximately 86% were seen once. Concerning this clone itself: Its specificity is unknown.

This receptor was identified in a man between 18 and 55 years old with stage I lung adenocarcinoma. The rearrangement links TRBV15 to TRBJ1-2; 8 bases are a match to TRBD1. Source: peripheral blood, taken before any cancer treatment. CDR3 sequence (DNA): TGTGCCACCAGCATAACGCCAGGGGGCGCGGAGGGCTACACCTTC. It translates to CATSITPGGAEGYTF.